The clone carrying this T cell receptor beta chain appeared a few times. Its antigen remains unknown. This sample is drawn from a study of CD8+ T cells in alopecia areata. For the study at large: The authors scored treated patients' severity by affected scalp percentage. Whole-study findings and limits: Since there was just one nonresponder, nobody can yet say how baseline CD8+ expansion ties to response. The study found higher clonality in lesional than normal scalp, especially in alopecia totalis/universalis.

RNA extraction was followed by reverse transcription into cDNA, which acted as the sequencing template. Profiling relied on immunoSEQ multiplex PCR, and the TCRdb table lists in-frame clones only, not all of them. This table has about 250,000 clones, about three fifths appearing once. V lost 5 bases and J lost 7; bases outside the gene matches: 11. The CDR3 loop spans 14 amino acids. Per the germline V gene, CDR1 is PRHDT and CDR2 is FYEKMQ (reference sequence). Documented treatment: oral pan-JAK inhibitor, 5-10 mg twice daily. It was from alopecia areata patients that lesional scalp punch biopsies and peripheral blood were collected.

This clonotype was obtained from a human donor with alopecia areata. The specimen was CD4+ T cells sorted from blood, collected at approximately week 51, from a patient treated with tofacitinib. This chain connects TRBV13 to TRBJ2-7; 7 bases fit TRBD2. The CDR3 DNA is TGTGCCAGCAGCCCTCGGGACTACCCTAGGGAGCAGTACTTC. It is translated as CASSPRDYPREQYF.